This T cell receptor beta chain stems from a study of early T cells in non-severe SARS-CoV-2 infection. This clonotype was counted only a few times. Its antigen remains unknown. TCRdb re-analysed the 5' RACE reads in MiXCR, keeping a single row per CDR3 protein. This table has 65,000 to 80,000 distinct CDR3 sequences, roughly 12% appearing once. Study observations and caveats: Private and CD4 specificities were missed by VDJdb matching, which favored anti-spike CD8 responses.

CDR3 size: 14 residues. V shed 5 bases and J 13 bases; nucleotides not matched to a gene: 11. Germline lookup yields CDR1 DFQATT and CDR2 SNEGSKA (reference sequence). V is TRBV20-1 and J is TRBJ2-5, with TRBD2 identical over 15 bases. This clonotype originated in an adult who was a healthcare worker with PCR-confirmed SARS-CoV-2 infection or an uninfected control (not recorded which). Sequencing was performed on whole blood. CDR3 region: CSAFGLAGGQDAYF. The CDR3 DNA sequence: TGCAGTGCTTTTGGACTAGCGGGGGGGCAGGATGCGTACTTC.